This T cell receptor (beta chain) was found in a study of cytomegalovirus exposure and HLA in healthy donors. Overall study findings and caveats: The investigators catalogued 150 to 200 TCR beta chains as cytomegalovirus-associated. Rare sequences made up most TCRs, while some public TCRs were found in many donors.

The CDR3 loop spans 17 amino acids. Germline values: CDR1 LNHDA, CDR2 SQIVND (reference sequence). V lost 3 bases, J lost 2 bases, and 16 bases lay in between. Clones were read by immunoSEQ multiplex PCR, and TCRdb kept only the in-frame ones, dropping some. The sample gives about 140,000 clones, approximately 82% of which show up once; 25% to 30% is in the top ten. To note about this clone: Antigen unknown.

What was sequenced was PBMCs. The receptor comes from a man between 25 and 39 years old in good health and CMV-seropositive. The genes are TRBV19 and TRBJ1-4; unclear D gene. The CDR3 DNA follows: TGTGCCAGTAGTATGGGTGACATACAGTTCACTAATGAAAAACTGTTTTTT. Translation: CASSMGDIQFTNEKLFF.